These T cell receptor beta chains were read from a single sample in a study of blood T cell repertoires in COVID-19. The protocol was immunoSEQ multiplex PCR, while the TCRdb copy is restricted to in-frame clones and leaves out a portion. The table records approximately 300,000 clones, roughly 89% of them present only once. The sequenced sample consisted of peripheral blood. The receptor set was obtained from a man aged 25 to 45 with acute or convalescent COVID-19. The CDR3 runs from the conserved cysteine through the conserved F or W. Each record gives: V gene, clone size, D gene, J gene, CDR3 protein, CDR3 DNA. D genes are given only for firm matches. Clone size is given for some rows only: seen once, a few or many times, or a class if the clone is expanded.

v_call: TRBV9; clone_size: -; d_call: TRBD1; j_call: TRBJ2-2; cdr3_aa: CASSERQGSRITNTGELFF; cdr3_nt: TGTGCCAGCAGCGAAAGACAGGGGTCGAGAATAACGAACACCGGGGAGCTGTTTTTT
v_call: TRBV10-3; clone_size: -; d_call: -; j_call: TRBJ1-1; cdr3_aa: CAISKGEATEAFF; cdr3_nt: TGTGCCATCAGTAAGGGGGAAGCCACTGAAGCTTTCTTT
v_call: TRBV15; clone_size: -; d_call: TRBD1; j_call: TRBJ1-2; cdr3_aa: CATSKITGVHYYGYTF; cdr3_nt: TGTGCCACCAGCAAGATCACAGGGGTCCACTACTATGGCTACACCTTC
v_call: TRBV6-5; clone_size: -; d_call: -; j_call: TRBJ2-2; cdr3_aa: CATYREGTNTGELFF; cdr3_nt: TGTGCCACCTACAGAGAGGGTACGAACACCGGGGAGCTGTTTTTT
v_call: TRBV3-1/TRBV3-2; clone_size: -; d_call: TRBD1; j_call: TRBJ1-1; cdr3_aa: CASSPTGGPPEAFF; cdr3_nt: TGTGCCAGCTCCCCAACAGGGGGCCCCCCTGAAGCTTTCTTT
v_call: TRBV19; clone_size: -; d_call: -; j_call: TRBJ1-2; cdr3_aa: CASSTPGRYGYTF; cdr3_nt: TGTGCCAGTAGTACCCCAGGGCGCTATGGCTACACCTTC
v_call: TRBV4-1; clone_size: -; d_call: TRBD1; j_call: TRBJ1-5; cdr3_aa: CASSQMGQAGNQPQHF; cdr3_nt: TGCGCCAGCAGCCAAATGGGACAGGCCGGCAATCAGCCCCAGCATTTT
v_call: TRBV5-1; clone_size: -; d_call: TRBD2; j_call: TRBJ2-7; cdr3_aa: CASSIGTSGSDPYEQYF; cdr3_nt: TGCGCCAGCAGCATCGGGACTAGCGGGAGCGACCCCTACGAGCAGTACTTC
v_call: TRBV11-2; clone_size: once; d_call: -; j_call: TRBJ1-1; cdr3_aa: CASSLAGGGNTEAFF; cdr3_nt: TGTGCCAGCAGCTTAGCGGGAGGGGGGAACACTGAAGCTTTCTTT
v_call: TRBV11-2; clone_size: -; d_call: TRBD1; j_call: TRBJ1-5; cdr3_aa: CASSLTGGRQPQHF; cdr3_nt: TGTGCCAGCAGCTTGACAGGGGGGCGTCAGCCCCAGCATTTT
v_call: TRBV20-1; clone_size: -; d_call: TRBD2; j_call: TRBJ2-1; cdr3_aa: CSASLGLAVNNEQFF; cdr3_nt: TGCAGTGCTAGTCTGGGGCTAGCGGTCAACAATGAGCAGTTCTTC
v_call: TRBV14; clone_size: -; d_call: -; j_call: TRBJ2-5; cdr3_aa: CASSQAGSPRETQYF; cdr3_nt: TGTGCCAGCAGCCAAGCCGGCTCTCCCAGGGAGACCCAGTACTTC
v_call: TRBV5-1; clone_size: -; d_call: -; j_call: TRBJ2-1; cdr3_aa: CASSGGLGGEQFF; cdr3_nt: TGCGCCAGCAGCGGCGGGTTAGGGGGTGAGCAGTTCTTC
v_call: TRBV6-5; clone_size: -; d_call: TRBD2; j_call: TRBJ2-5; cdr3_aa: CASSPDWTSGTEVYF; cdr3_nt: TGTGCCAGCAGTCCCGACTGGACTAGCGGAACCGAAGTGTACTTC
v_call: TRBV6-4; clone_size: -; d_call: TRBD1; j_call: TRBJ1-1; cdr3_aa: CASRQDRGLAEAFF; cdr3_nt: TGTGCCAGCAGACAGGACAGGGGCCTTGCTGAAGCTTTCTTT
v_call: TRBV4-2; clone_size: -; d_call: -; j_call: TRBJ1-2; cdr3_aa: CASSQDYGGDYGYTF; cdr3_nt: TGTGCCAGCAGCCAAGATTACGGGGGTGACTATGGCTACACCTTC
v_call: TRBV28; clone_size: -; d_call: TRBD2; j_call: TRBJ2-3; cdr3_aa: CASSRKLHTLATDTQYF; cdr3_nt: TGTGCCAGCAGTCGCAAATTACATACACTAGCGACAGATACGCAGTATTTT
v_call: TRBV3-1/TRBV3-2; clone_size: -; d_call: -; j_call: TRBJ2-7; cdr3_aa: CASSQERTSFYEQYF; cdr3_nt: TGTGCCAGCAGCCAAGAAAGGACATCCTTTTACGAGCAGTACTTC
v_call: TRBV7-2; clone_size: -; d_call: -; j_call: TRBJ2-7; cdr3_aa: CASSSYPYEQYF; cdr3_nt: TGTGCCAGCAGCTCCTACCCCTACGAGCAGTACTTC
v_call: TRBV19; clone_size: -; d_call: TRBD1; j_call: TRBJ2-5; cdr3_aa: CASSSIDRESQYF; cdr3_nt: TGTGCCAGTAGTTCGATCGACAGGGAATCCCAGTACTTC
v_call: TRBV18; clone_size: -; d_call: -; j_call: TRBJ2-5; cdr3_aa: CASSPRRGFQETQYF; cdr3_nt: TGTGCCAGCTCACCTCGGAGGGGATTCCAAGAGACCCAGTACTTC
v_call: TRBV3-1/TRBV3-2; clone_size: few; d_call: TRBD1; j_call: TRBJ2-2; cdr3_aa: CASSQNRGRGTGELFF; cdr3_nt: TGTGCCAGCAGCCAAAACAGGGGCAGGGGCACCGGGGAGCTGTTTTTT
v_call: TRBV7-9; clone_size: -; d_call: -; j_call: TRBJ2-5; cdr3_aa: CASSHGQAGETQYF; cdr3_nt: TGTGCCAGCAGCCATGGACAGGCGGGGGAGACCCAGTACTTC
v_call: TRBV10-3; clone_size: -; d_call: -; j_call: TRBJ2-1; cdr3_aa: CAISGQYNEQFF; cdr3_nt: TGTGCCATCAGTGGGCAGTACAATGAGCAGTTCTTC
v_call: TRBV10-3; clone_size: -; d_call: TRBD1; j_call: TRBJ2-6; cdr3_aa: CAIGGTGANVLTF; cdr3_nt: TGTGCCATAGGGGGCACTGGGGCCAACGTCCTGACTTTC
v_call: TRBV25-1; clone_size: -; d_call: -; j_call: TRBJ1-2; cdr3_aa: CASSEGGNYGYTF; cdr3_nt: TGTGCCAGCAGTGAAGGCGGGAACTATGGCTACACCTTC
v_call: TRBV28; clone_size: -; d_call: -; j_call: TRBJ2-7; cdr3_aa: CASSLSGDGENEQYF; cdr3_nt: TGTGCCAGCAGTTTATCAGGGGACGGAGAAAACGAGCAGTACTTC
v_call: TRBV29-1; clone_size: -; d_call: -; j_call: TRBJ2-1; cdr3_aa: CSVEDRENEQFF; cdr3_nt: TGCAGCGTTGAAGATCGGGAGAATGAGCAGTTCTTC
v_call: TRBV6-5; clone_size: -; d_call: -; j_call: TRBJ2-5; cdr3_aa: CASSKGTQGERTQYF; cdr3_nt: TGTGCCAGCAGCAAAGGAACACAGGGCGAGCGAACCCAGTACTTC
v_call: TRBV6-4; clone_size: -; d_call: TRBD1; j_call: TRBJ2-3; cdr3_aa: CASSDSGRGLRTQYF; cdr3_nt: TGTGCCAGCAGTGACTCGGGCAGGGGGTTACGTACGCAGTATTTT
v_call: TRBV14; clone_size: -; d_call: TRBD1; j_call: TRBJ2-1; cdr3_aa: CASSDRDRVNNEQFF; cdr3_nt: TGTGCCAGCAGCGACCGGGACAGAGTCAACAATGAGCAGTTCTTC
v_call: TRBV7-6; clone_size: -; d_call: -; j_call: TRBJ2-6; cdr3_aa: CASSPRSGTGANVLTF; cdr3_nt: TGTGCCAGCAGCCCCCGGTCAGGGACTGGGGCCAACGTCCTGACTTTC
v_call: TRBV27; clone_size: once; d_call: -; j_call: TRBJ1-5; cdr3_aa: CASRRTLNQPQHF; cdr3_nt: TGTGCCAGCAGACGAACATTAAATCAGCCCCAGCATTTT
v_call: TRBV29-1; clone_size: -; d_call: TRBD2; j_call: TRBJ2-1; cdr3_aa: CSVGSTLGGGSSYNEQFF; cdr3_nt: TGCAGCGTTGGGTCAACGCTGGGAGGCGGGAGCTCCTACAATGAGCAGTTCTTC
v_call: TRBV18; clone_size: -; d_call: -; j_call: TRBJ2-7; cdr3_aa: CASSRIPPEQYF; cdr3_nt: TGTGCCAGCTCTCGTATCCCTCCTGAGCAGTACTTC
v_call: TRBV4-1; clone_size: -; d_call: TRBD2; j_call: TRBJ2-1; cdr3_aa: CASSHPTSGGSSYNEQFF; cdr3_nt: TGCGCCAGCAGCCATCCAACTAGCGGGGGGAGCTCCTACAATGAGCAGTTCTTC
v_call: TRBV19; clone_size: -; d_call: -; j_call: TRBJ1-1; cdr3_aa: CEGQNNNTEAFF; cdr3_nt: TGTGAAGGACAGAACAATAACACTGAAGCTTTCTTT
v_call: TRBV5-4; clone_size: -; d_call: TRBD2; j_call: TRBJ2-4; cdr3_aa: CASSRDKGLAGGKGNIQYF; cdr3_nt: TGTGCCAGCAGCCGAGATAAAGGACTAGCGGGGGGAAAGGGGAACATTCAGTACTTC
v_call: TRBV19; clone_size: -; d_call: -; j_call: TRBJ1-4; cdr3_aa: CASSPGRGFTEKLFF; cdr3_nt: TGTGCCAGTAGCCCTGGGAGAGGGTTTACTGAAAAACTGTTTTTT
v_call: TRBV28; clone_size: -; d_call: TRBD1; j_call: TRBJ1-5; cdr3_aa: CASSRTRQGRPQHF; cdr3_nt: TGTGCCAGCAGCCGAACGCGACAGGGGAGGCCCCAGCATTTT
v_call: TRBV27; clone_size: -; d_call: -; j_call: TRBJ2-2; cdr3_aa: CASKDMTGELFF; cdr3_nt: TGTGCCAGCAAAGACATGACCGGGGAGCTGTTTTTT
v_call: TRBV10-3; clone_size: -; d_call: -; j_call: TRBJ1-6; cdr3_aa: CAISERQDNSPLHF; cdr3_nt: TGTGCCATCAGTGAGCGGCAGGATAATTCACCCCTCCACTTT
v_call: TRBV5-4; clone_size: -; d_call: -; j_call: TRBJ1-1; cdr3_aa: CASSLGTNTEAFF; cdr3_nt: TGTGCCAGCAGCCTCGGGACTAACACTGAAGCTTTCTTT
v_call: TRBV5-6; clone_size: -; d_call: TRBD2; j_call: TRBJ2-3; cdr3_aa: CASSSTSGTTDTQYF; cdr3_nt: TGTGCCAGCAGCTCGACTAGCGGAACCACAGATACGCAGTATTTT
v_call: TRBV28; clone_size: -; d_call: -; j_call: TRBJ2-3; cdr3_aa: CASSLNRDTQYF; cdr3_nt: TGTGCCAGCAGTTTAAACAGAGATACGCAGTATTTT
v_call: TRBV7-9; clone_size: -; d_call: TRBD1; j_call: TRBJ1-2; cdr3_aa: CASSPQQGASLYGYTF; cdr3_nt: TGTGCCAGCAGCCCTCAACAGGGGGCTTCGCTCTATGGCTACACCTTC
v_call: TRBV6-5; clone_size: -; d_call: -; j_call: TRBJ1-5; cdr3_aa: CASTTAPNQPQHF; cdr3_nt: TGTGCCAGCACCACAGCACCAAATCAGCCCCAGCATTTT
v_call: TRBV29-1; clone_size: -; d_call: TRBD1; j_call: TRBJ2-1; cdr3_aa: CSVRWTGINEQFF; cdr3_nt: TGCAGCGTTCGTTGGACAGGAATCAATGAGCAGTTCTTC
v_call: TRBV5-1; clone_size: -; d_call: -; j_call: TRBJ2-3; cdr3_aa: CASSSAGHLSTDTQYF; cdr3_nt: TGCGCCAGCAGTTCAGCGGGACACCTTAGCACAGATACGCAGTATTTT
v_call: TRBV5-6; clone_size: few; d_call: -; j_call: TRBJ1-3; cdr3_aa: CASSLESQQNTIYF; cdr3_nt: TGTGCCAGCAGCTTGGAATCACAGCAAAACACCATATATTTT
v_call: TRBV5-1; clone_size: -; d_call: -; j_call: TRBJ2-3; cdr3_aa: CASSLDRDTQYF; cdr3_nt: TGCGCCAGCAGCTTGGATCGAGATACGCAGTATTTT
v_call: TRBV6-1; clone_size: once; d_call: TRBD1; j_call: TRBJ2-3; cdr3_aa: CASSERTGGTDTQYF; cdr3_nt: TGTGCCAGCAGTGAACGGACAGGGGGTACAGATACGCAGTATTTT
v_call: TRBV6-6; clone_size: -; d_call: TRBD1; j_call: TRBJ2-2; cdr3_aa: CASRRTGGTGELFF; cdr3_nt: TGTGCCAGCAGAAGGACAGGGGGCACCGGGGAGCTGTTTTTT
v_call: TRBV10-1; clone_size: -; d_call: TRBD1; j_call: TRBJ1-2; cdr3_aa: CASSGTGGGYTF; cdr3_nt: TGCGCCAGCTCCGGGACAGGGGGCGGCTACACCTTC
v_call: TRBV5-1; clone_size: -; d_call: -; j_call: TRBJ2-5; cdr3_aa: CASSATVNQETQYF; cdr3_nt: TGCGCCAGCAGCGCTACGGTAAACCAAGAGACCCAGTACTTC
v_call: TRBV5-8; clone_size: -; d_call: -; j_call: TRBJ1-5; cdr3_aa: CASSLWGGRHQPQHF; cdr3_nt: TGTGCCAGCAGCTTGTGGGGAGGGAGGCATCAGCCCCAGCATTTT
v_call: TRBV9; clone_size: -; d_call: -; j_call: TRBJ1-4; cdr3_aa: CASSSPTGKGEKLFF; cdr3_nt: TGTGCCAGCAGCTCCCCGACAGGAAAAGGTGAAAAACTGTTTTTT
v_call: TRBV7-8; clone_size: -; d_call: TRBD2; j_call: TRBJ2-7; cdr3_aa: CASSLAPSGGDSYEQYF; cdr3_nt: TGTGCCAGCAGCTTAGCGCCAAGCGGGGGGGACTCCTACGAGCAGTACTTC
v_call: TRBV15; clone_size: few; d_call: TRBD1; j_call: TRBJ1-2; cdr3_aa: CATSIKDRGREDYGYTF; cdr3_nt: TGTGCCACCAGCATTAAGGACAGGGGGCGGGAAGACTATGGCTACACCTTC
v_call: TRBV6-1; clone_size: -; d_call: -; j_call: TRBJ1-2; cdr3_aa: CASSEALIGHAMGYTF; cdr3_nt: TGTGCCAGCAGTGAAGCCCTAATAGGACACGCAATGGGCTACACCTTC